This T cell receptor (beta chain) was captured by sequencing in a study of blood T cells in healthy people across ages. Points from the study as a whole: Per million T cells, TCR beta diversity dropped about linearly as age rose. The authors considered diversity estimates from one million T cells to be underestimates.

Per-sample yields of isolated PBMCs were at least 6 million. This clonotype was recorded a few times. Its antigen is as yet unknown. Sample-barcoded 5' priming and a J-beta primer mix drove a second PCR of about 7 to 12 cycles. A template-switch adaptor containing 12 random nucleotides labeled each cDNA molecule. Using its own MiXCR run on the 5' RACE reads, TCRdb lists one record per CDR3 protein. Among around 1.5 million distinct CDR3 sequences, roughly 45% were seen once, and the ten largest hold around 8%. The CDR3 covers 13 residues. The V and J ends lost 6 bases and 0 bases respectively, with 12 bases between them. Germline V lookup: CDR1 DFQATT, CDR2 SNEGSKA (reference sequence).

Sequencing was carried out using blood. This clonotype was sampled from a woman under 30 in good health. V is TRBV20-1 and J is TRBJ2-7; D uncertain. CDR3 DNA: TGCAGTGCCGATAGGGAAAGCTCCTACGAGCAGTACTTC. Protein product: CSADRESSYEQYF.